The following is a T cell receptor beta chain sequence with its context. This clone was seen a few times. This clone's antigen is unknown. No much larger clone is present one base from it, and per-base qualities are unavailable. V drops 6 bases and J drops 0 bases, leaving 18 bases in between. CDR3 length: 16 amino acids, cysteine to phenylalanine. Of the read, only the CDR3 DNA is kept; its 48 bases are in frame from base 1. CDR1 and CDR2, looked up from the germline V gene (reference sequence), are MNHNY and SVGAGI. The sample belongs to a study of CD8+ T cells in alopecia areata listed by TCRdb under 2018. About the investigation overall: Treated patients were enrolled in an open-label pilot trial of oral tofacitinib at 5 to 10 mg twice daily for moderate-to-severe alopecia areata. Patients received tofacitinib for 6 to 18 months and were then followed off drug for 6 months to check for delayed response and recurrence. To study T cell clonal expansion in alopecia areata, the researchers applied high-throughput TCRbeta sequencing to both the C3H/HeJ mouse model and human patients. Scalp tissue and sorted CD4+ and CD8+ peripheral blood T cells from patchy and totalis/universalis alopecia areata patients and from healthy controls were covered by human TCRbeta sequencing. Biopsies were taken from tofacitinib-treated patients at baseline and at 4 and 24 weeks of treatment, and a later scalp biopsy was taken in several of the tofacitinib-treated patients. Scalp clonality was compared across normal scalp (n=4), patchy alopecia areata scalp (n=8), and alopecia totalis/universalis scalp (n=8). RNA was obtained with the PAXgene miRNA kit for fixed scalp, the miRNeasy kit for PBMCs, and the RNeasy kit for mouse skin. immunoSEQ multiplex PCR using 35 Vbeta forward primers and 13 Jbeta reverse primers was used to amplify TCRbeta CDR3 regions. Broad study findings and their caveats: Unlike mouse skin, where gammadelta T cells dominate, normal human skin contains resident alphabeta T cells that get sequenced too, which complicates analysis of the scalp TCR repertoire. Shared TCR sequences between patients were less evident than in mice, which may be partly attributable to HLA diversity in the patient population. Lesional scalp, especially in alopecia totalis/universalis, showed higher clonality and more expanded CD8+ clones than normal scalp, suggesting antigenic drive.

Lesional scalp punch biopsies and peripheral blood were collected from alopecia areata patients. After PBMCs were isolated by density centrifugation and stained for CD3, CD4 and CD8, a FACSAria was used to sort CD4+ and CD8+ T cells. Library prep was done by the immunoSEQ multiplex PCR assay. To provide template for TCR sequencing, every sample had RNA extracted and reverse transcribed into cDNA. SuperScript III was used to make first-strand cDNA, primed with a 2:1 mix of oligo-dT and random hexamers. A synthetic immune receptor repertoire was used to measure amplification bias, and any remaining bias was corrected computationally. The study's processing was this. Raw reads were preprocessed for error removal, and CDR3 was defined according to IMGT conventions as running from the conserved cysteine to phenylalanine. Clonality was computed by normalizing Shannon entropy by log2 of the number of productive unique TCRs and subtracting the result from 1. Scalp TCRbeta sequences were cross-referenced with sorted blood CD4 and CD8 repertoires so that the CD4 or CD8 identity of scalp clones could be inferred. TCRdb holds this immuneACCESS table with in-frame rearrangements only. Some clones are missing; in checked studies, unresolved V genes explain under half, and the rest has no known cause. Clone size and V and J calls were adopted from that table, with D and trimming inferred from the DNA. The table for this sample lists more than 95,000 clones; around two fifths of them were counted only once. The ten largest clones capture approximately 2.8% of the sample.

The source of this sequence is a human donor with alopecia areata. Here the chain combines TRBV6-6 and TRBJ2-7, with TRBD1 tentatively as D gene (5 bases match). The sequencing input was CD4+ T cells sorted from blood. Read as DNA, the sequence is TGTGCCAGCAGCCTTGCCCGGACACTCCGCTCCTACGAGCAGTACTTC. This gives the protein CASSLARTLRSYEQYF.